A selection of T cell receptor beta chains follows, all from one sample in a study of CD8 T cells in Susac syndrome. MiXCR was run by TCRdb on the immunoSEQ multiplex PCR reads, yielding one entry per CDR3 protein. The sample lists about 200,000 distinct CDR3 sequences, nearly 95% seen once, with roughly 0.088% in the top ten. The sample comprised CD4+ T cells from PBMCs. Source of these receptors: a human donor with multiple sclerosis. Each CDR3 is given with its conserved first and last residue. The D gene is left open where the match is weak. Some rows have no size entry. The others give once, few or many, or a class for an expanded clone.

d_call cdr3_length j_call v_call clone_size cdr3_aa cdr3_nt
NA 14 TRBJ2-7 TRBV7-2 NA CASSVGPISYEQYF TGTGCCAGCAGCGTAGGACCGATTTCCTACGAGCAGTACTTC
NA 15 TRBJ2-1 TRBV29-1 NA CSAIRPVDPRDEQFF TGCAGCGCCATTCGTCCCGTGGACCCAAGGGATGAGCAGTTCTTC
NA 12 TRBJ1-1 TRBV30 NA CAWKGYNTEAFF TGTGCCTGGAAAGGATACAACACTGAAGCTTTCTTT
NA 13 TRBJ1-5 TRBV29-1 NA CSVVESSNQPQHF TGCAGCGTTGTTGAGTCAAGCAATCAGCCCCAGCACTTT
NA 11 TRBJ1-1 TRBV5-6 NA CASSLESEAFF TGTGCCAGCAGCTTAGAGTCTGAAGCTTTCTTT
TRBD2 17 TRBJ2-1 TRBV3-1 NA CASSQEGTSRPYNEQFF TGTGCCAGCAGCCAGGAGGGGACTAGCCGACCTTACAATGAGCAGTTCTTC
TRBD1 12 TRBJ1-1 TRBV2 NA CASSGQGQEAFF TGTGCCAGCAGTGGACAGGGCCAAGAAGCTTTCTTT
NA 13 TRBJ2-1 TRBV30 NA CAWSPPSYNEQFF TGTGCCTGGAGTCCCCCCTCGTACAATGAGCAGTTCTTC
NA 12 TRBJ1-2 TRBV12-5 NA CASGLGNDGYTF TGTGCTAGTGGTTTGGGGAACGATGGCTACACCTTC
NA 11 TRBJ1-4 TRBV20-1 NA CSAGPNEKLFF TGCAGTGCTGGCCCGAATGAAAAACTGTTTTTT
TRBD1 15 TRBJ1-2 TRBV3-1 NA CASSQGRRGGYGYTF TGTGCCAGCAGCCAAGGACGCAGGGGGGGCTATGGCTACACCTTC
NA 14 TRBJ1-1 TRBV24-1 NA CATRTGRLYTEAFF TGTGCCACCAGGACGGGGCGATTATACACTGAAGCTTTCTTT
NA 15 TRBJ2-3 TRBV5-1 NA CASSLGAVSTDTQYF TGCGCCAGCAGCTTGGGGGCGGTGAGCACAGATACGCAGTATTTT
TRBD1 15 TRBJ2-1 TRBV3-1 NA CASSPFTGTDHEQFF TGTGCCAGCAGCCCTTTCACCGGGACAGACCATGAGCAGTTCTTC
NA 13 TRBJ2-7 TRBV11-3 NA CASSGTPGGEQYF TGTGCCAGCAGCGGGACTCCCGGTGGGGAGCAGTACTTC
NA 11 TRBJ2-3 TRBV2 NA CASSEAPGCYF TGTGCCAGCAGTGAAGCGCCTGGGTGTTATTTT
TRBD2 14 TRBJ2-5 TRBV29-1 NA CSVVTSGSLETQYF TGCAGCGTTGTGACTAGCGGGAGTTTGGAGACCCAGTACTTC
NA 13 TRBJ2-7 TRBV29-1 NA CSVEQQSSYEQYF TGCAGCGTTGAACAGCAGAGCTCCTACGAGCAGTACTTC
TRBD2 16 TRBJ2-1 TRBV12-3/TRBV12-4 NA CASTMRKLAGYNEQFF TGTGCCAGCACCATGAGGAAACTAGCGGGTTACAATGAGCAGTTCTTC
NA 14 TRBJ2-1 TRBV20-1 NA CSAFQGGTYNEQFF TGCAGTGCCTTTCAGGGGGGGACCTACAATGAGCAGTTCTTC
TRBD2 14 TRBJ2-5 TRBV3-1 NA CASIPSGVQETQYF TGTGCCAGCATCCCTAGCGGGGTGCAAGAGACCCAGTACTTC
NA 14 TRBJ2-3 TRBV5-1 NA CASSPGASGDTQYF TGCGCCAGCAGCCCAGGGGCTAGCGGCGATACGCAGTATTTT
NA 12 TRBJ1-5 TRBV30 NA CAWSAPAQPQHF TGTGCCTGGAGTGCACCAGCGCAGCCCCAGCATTTT
NA 14 TRBJ1-1 TRBV2 NA CASSPQVQNTEAFF TGTGCCAGCAGTCCACAGGTACAGAACACTGAAGCTTTCTTT
NA 17 TRBJ2-3 TRBV11-2 NA CASSFPLGGFSTDTQYF TGTGCCAGCAGCTTCCCCCTTGGCGGCTTTAGCACAGATACGCAGTATTTT
NA 13 TRBJ2-1 TRBV20-1 NA CSAVNRFYNEQFF TGCAGTGCCGTAAACAGATTCTACAATGAGCAGTTCTTC
NA 11 TRBJ1-2 TRBV12-3/TRBV12-4 NA CASSWNDGYTF TGTGCCAGCAGTTGGAACGATGGCTACACCTTC
NA 15 TRBJ2-1 TRBV6-4 NA CASSKGSEWFNEQFF TGTGCCAGCAGTAAGGGAAGCGAGTGGTTCAATGAGCAGTTCTTC
TRBD1 13 TRBJ2-7 TRBV3-1 NA CASSHRGPDEQYF TGTGCCAGCAGCCACAGGGGGCCTGACGAGCAGTACTTC
NA 13 TRBJ2-1 TRBV29-1 NA CSVEVRAGTEQFF TGCAGCGTTGAGGTCAGGGCTGGGACTGAGCAGTTCTTC
TRBD2 15 TRBJ2-5 TRBV2 NA CASRAPSGSGETQYF TGTGCCAGCAGGGCTCCTAGCGGGAGCGGAGAGACCCAGTACTTC
TRBD1 13 TRBJ1-1 TRBV29-1 NA CSGTGQGGFSAFF TGCAGCGGGACGGGACAGGGCGGGTTTAGTGCTTTCTTT
NA 15 TRBJ1-2 TRBV20-1 NA CSATKVGPANYGYTF TGCAGTGCTACAAAAGTGGGGCCAGCTAACTATGGCTACACCTTC
NA 13 TRBJ2-5 TRBV29-1 NA CSVAGSAQETQYF TGCAGCGTTGCTGGTAGTGCCCAAGAGACCCAGTACTTC
TRBD1 14 TRBJ2-1 TRBV20-1 NA CSAREGTGSSKQFF TGCAGTGCTAGAGAGGGGACAGGGAGCAGCAAGCAGTTCTTC
TRBD1 17 TRBJ2-7 TRBV9 NA CASSVATGGRGHNEQYF TGTGCCAGCAGCGTAGCTACAGGGGGCAGGGGGCACAACGAGCAGTACTTC
TRBD1 14 TRBJ1-2 TRBV30 once CVGQGALPIYGYTF TGCGTCGGGCAGGGGGCTTTGCCGATCTATGGCTACACCTTC
TRBD2 15 TRBJ2-3 TRBV4-1 NA CASSQGDYHTDTQYF TGCGCCAGCAGCCAGGGGGACTACCACACAGATACGCAGTATTTT
TRBD1 13 TRBJ1-2 TRBV5-4 few CASSSDRAGGYTF TGTGCCAGCAGTTCCGACAGGGCTGGGGGCTACACCTTC
NA 13 TRBJ2-1 TRBV24-1 NA CATSVGSRSEQFF TGTGCCACCAGTGTGGGAAGTCGCAGTGAGCAGTTCTTC
TRBD2 15 TRBJ2-5 TRBV9 NA CASSPGGTYQETQYF TGTGCCAGCAGCCCCGGGGGGACCTACCAAGAGACCCAGTACTTC